This record covers a single T cell receptor beta chain. The source of the sample is a study of blood T cell repertoires in COVID-19. Study at large: Donors in the United States, Italy and Spain gave samples during acute or convalescent COVID-19. Sample material is recorded as cDNA or gDNA derived from T cells, B-cell-depleted T cells, or PBMCs.

As handled by the study authors: Nucleated cell number was recorded as an estimate derived from reference gene primer amplification. Here immunoSEQ multiplex PCR was the method, and the copy in TCRdb shows in-frame clones only, minus some. That table is the source of V, J and clone size, and D and trimming were worked out from the DNA. The profile shows tens of thousands of clones, about 79% of them singletons. V shed 4 bases, J shed 2 bases, and the junction held 6 bases outside the gene matches. CDR3 length: 16 residues. CDR1 SGHTA and CDR2 FQGTGA come from the germline V gene. The rearrangement joins TRBV7-3 to TRBJ2-7; 12 nucleotides line up with TRBD2. This sequence was found in a woman aged 60-70 years with acute or convalescent COVID-19. The specimen was peripheral blood. The CDR3 loop reads CASSSRLAGAPYEQYF. The CDR3 DNA is TGTGCCAGCAGCTCACGACTAGCGGGGGCCCCCTACGAGCAGTACTTC.